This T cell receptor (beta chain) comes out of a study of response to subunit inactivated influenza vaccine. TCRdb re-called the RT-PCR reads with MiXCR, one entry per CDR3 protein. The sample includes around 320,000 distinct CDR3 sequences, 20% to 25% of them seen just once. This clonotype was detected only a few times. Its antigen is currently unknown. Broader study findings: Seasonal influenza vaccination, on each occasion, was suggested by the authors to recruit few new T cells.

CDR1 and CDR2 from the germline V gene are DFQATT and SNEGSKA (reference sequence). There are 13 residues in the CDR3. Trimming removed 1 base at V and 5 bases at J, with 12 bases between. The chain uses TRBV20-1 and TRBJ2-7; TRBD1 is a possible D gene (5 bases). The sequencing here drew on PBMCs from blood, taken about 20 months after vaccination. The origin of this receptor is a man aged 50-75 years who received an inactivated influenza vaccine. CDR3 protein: CSARAGLVDEQYF. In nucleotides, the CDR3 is TGCAGTGCTAGAGCAGGGCTAGTCGACGAGCAGTACTTC.